These T cell receptor beta chains were read from a single sample in a study of T-cell reconstitution after alpha-beta-depleted transplantation in children. TCRdb processed the PCR reads anew with MiXCR; each CDR3 protein has one entry. The table lists some 830,000 distinct CDR3 sequences, about 16% of them singletons, with approximately 5% in the top ten. The material sequenced was PBMCs, mostly from graft donor cells, taken 360 days after TCRalphabeta/CD19-depleted stem cell transplant. These receptors were taken from a male patient between 10 and 17 years old who had a stem cell transplant for acute lymphoblastic leukemia, so the T cells may come from the graft donor. CDR3s include the opening cysteine and the closing phenylalanine or tryptophan. A D gene is named only where the DNA matches it firmly. Clone size is not always given. Where it is, it says once, few, many or a class for expanded clones.

cdr3_nt cdr3_aa j_call d_call clone_size v_call
TGTGCCAGCAGCCAAGGGCTAGCCCTTTGGAATGAGCAGTTCTTC CASSQGLALWNEQFF TRBJ2-1 . . TRBV4-2
TGCAGCGCACAGGTCCACTCCTACGAGCAGTACTTC CSAQVHSYEQYF TRBJ2-7 . many TRBV29-1
TGCGCCAGCACGCCAGAGACCCAGTACTTC CASTPETQYF TRBJ2-5 . few TRBV5-1
TGTGCCAGCAGTGAAGGGACAAGCGGCAATGAGCAGTTCTTC CASSEGTSGNEQFF TRBJ2-1 . few TRBV6-4
TGTGCCAGCAGGTCGGGGTCGGGCGGGAACACTGAAGCTTTCTTT CASRSGSGGNTEAFF TRBJ1-1 . many TRBV25-1
TGTGCCAGCAGCGGGACTAGCGGGAGGTACACCGGGGAGCTGTTTTTT CASSGTSGRYTGELFF TRBJ2-2 TRBD2 . TRBV9
TGTGCCAGCAGTGGTGACAGGCCCTATTACAATGAGCAGTTCTTC CASSGDRPYYNEQFF TRBJ2-1 . . TRBV12-3/TRBV12-4
TGTGCCAGCAGCTTGATTGGCGGGAGGGGTAGACAAGAGACCCAGTACTTC CASSLIGGRGRQETQYF TRBJ2-5 TRBD2 . TRBV5-5
TGTGCCAGCAGCCACGCCCCGCTTAGGGCGGATACGCAGTATTTT CASSHAPLRADTQYF TRBJ2-3 . . TRBV4-2
TGTGCCAGCAGCCTATCCGGGACAGGGGGAACCTTT CASSLSGTGGTF TRBJ1-1 TRBD1 . TRBV6-6
TGTGCCAGCAGTGAATGGCGGGAGAAGGCAGATACGCAGTATTTT CASSEWREKADTQYF TRBJ2-3 TRBD2 . TRBV2
TGTGCCAGCTCACCACCTGGTTTACAGGGGAAAAACACTGAAGCTTTCTTT CASSPPGLQGKNTEAFF TRBJ1-1 TRBD1 . TRBV18
TGTGCCACCAGTGCTCCGGGCCTTTTATCCCTTTCCTACGAGCAGTACTTC CATSAPGLLSLSYEQYF TRBJ2-7 . few TRBV24-1
TGTGCCAGCAGCTTAGAGCGGGAGAGGGTCTTC CASSLERERVF TRBJ2-1 TRBD2 . TRBV7-9
TGTGCCAGCAGCTTTTTGCTCGGGACAGGGGAAGAGACCCAGTACTTC CASSFLLGTGEETQYF TRBJ2-5 TRBD1 many TRBV5-6
TGCAGTGCCGGTCCGGGACTAGCTCTATCTGGGAGACCCCAGTACTTC CSAGPGLALSGRPQYF TRBJ2-5 TRBD2 few TRBV20-1
TGCAGCGTTGATGGGACAGGGGGATACAATGAGCAGTTCTTC CSVDGTGGYNEQFF TRBJ2-1 TRBD1 few TRBV29-1
TGTGCCAGCAGCACTCACCCAGGGGGAGAGACCCAGTACTTC CASSTHPGGETQYF TRBJ2-5 TRBD1 . TRBV9
TGTGCCATCAGTGTAAGTCAGACTGACTACGAGCAGTACTTC CAISVSQTDYEQYF TRBJ2-7 . . TRBV10-3
TGTGCCATCATGCCGGGGACGGGGTTTACAGATACGCAGTATTTT CAIMPGTGFTDTQYF TRBJ2-3 . few TRBV10-3
TGTGCCAGCAGTTTAAGCAGGGGGAGGTACGAGCAGTACTTC CASSLSRGRYEQYF TRBJ2-7 . few TRBV12-3/TRBV12-4
TGTGCCAGCAGCTTAAGTTTTTCGGGGACCGGACCCCTCCACTTT CASSLSFSGTGPLHF TRBJ1-6 . once TRBV7-9
TGTGCCAGCAGCTTACAGGACAGGGATCACACCGGGGAGCTGTTTTTT CASSLQDRDHTGELFF TRBJ2-2 TRBD1 . TRBV7-9